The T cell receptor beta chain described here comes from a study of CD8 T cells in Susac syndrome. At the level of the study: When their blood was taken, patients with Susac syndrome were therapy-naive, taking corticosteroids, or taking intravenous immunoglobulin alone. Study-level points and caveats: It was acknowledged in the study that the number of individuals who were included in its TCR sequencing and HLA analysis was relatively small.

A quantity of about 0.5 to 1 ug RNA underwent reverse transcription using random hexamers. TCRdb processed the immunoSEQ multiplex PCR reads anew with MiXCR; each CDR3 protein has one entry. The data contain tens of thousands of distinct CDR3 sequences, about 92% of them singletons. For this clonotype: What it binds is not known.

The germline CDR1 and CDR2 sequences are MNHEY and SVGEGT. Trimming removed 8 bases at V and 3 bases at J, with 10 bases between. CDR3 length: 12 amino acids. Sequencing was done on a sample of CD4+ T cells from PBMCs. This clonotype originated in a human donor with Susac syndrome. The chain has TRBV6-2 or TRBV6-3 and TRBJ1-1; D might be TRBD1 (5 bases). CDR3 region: CASQMGDTEAFF. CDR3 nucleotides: TGTGCCAGCCAAATGGGGGACACTGAAGCTTTCTTT.